The T cell receptor (beta chain) described here comes from a study of T cells after yellow fever vaccination (dated by TCRdb to the late 2010s). With respect to the entire study: The SMART-Seq v4 Ultra Low Input RNA kit was used to prepare libraries from fractions with low cell numbers. Bulk PBMC replicates and cell subsets were isolated from blood drawn at multiple timepoints before and after both primary and secondary immunization. Bulk TCR alpha and beta repertoires were sequenced longitudinally to track T-cell clones before and after primary and booster YFV17D yellow fever vaccination. Two healthy male donors made up the cohort, one aged 18 to 30 years and the other aged 30 to 40 years. Broad study findings and their caveats: Most clones expanded after primary vaccination (96% of CD4 and around 88% of CD8) were re-detected after the booster, suggesting that broad memory maintenance occurred. Computational filtering was needed because FACS-sorted repertoires could contain abundant contaminating clonotypes from the bulk population. A small share of clonotypes occurred in both CD4 and CD8 compartments, likely arising from convergent recombination. The secondary T-cell response was found to be weaker but faster than the primary response, with a peak reached on day 5 rather than on day 15. Because only a couple of donors were included in the study, the extent to which the findings can be generalized is limited.

This clonotype was detected once. Its cognate antigen has yet to be identified. No per-base quality is available; no much larger clone lies one base away. One read provides weak support. TCRdb records Illumina NovaSeq 6000 as the sequencer. TCR cDNA was synthesized by 5'RACE template switching, through which a universal primer site and unique molecular identifiers were introduced. cDNA synthesis was primed from both the TCR alpha and TCR beta constant segments. Library amplification used two PCR steps, and the second PCR step added sample barcodes and sequencing adapters. Libraries were sequenced on Illumina HiSeq 2500 (2x100 bp) or NovaSeq (2x150 bp). From the authors' description of their analysis: MIGEC was used to demultiplex reads and collapse the reads into UMI consensus sequences, and MiXCR was used for V(D)J alignment. Vaccine-responding clonotypes were identified with edgeR using replicate PBMC samples, with FDR below 0.01 and a log2 fold change above 5 up to day 15 being required. Each bulk clonotype received a CD4 or CD8 identity based on whether the sequenced CD4 or CD8 repertoire contained that clonotype at higher abundance. TCRdb trimmed public reads at Q25 via fastp, called clones via MiXCR and kept in-frame beta chains. Identical CDR3 protein sequences are pooled into one entry, listed with their most common genes and DNA. These V and J calls derive from TCRdb rather than the authors' analysis. The sample data list approximately 330,000 distinct CDR3 sequences, and 12% of these were observed just once. The top ten clones comprise 2.5% to 3.5% of the sample.

Trimming removed 4 bases from V and 11 bases from J, leaving 18 bases between the germline ends. The CDR3 measures 14 amino acids from cysteine to phenylalanine. Only the CDR3 portion is preserved as DNA: 42 bases, with reading frame beginning at the first base. CDR1 SGHTA and CDR2 FQGNSA are derived from the germline V gene. Read against the paper, the sample's treatment or condition label means: live attenuated yellow fever vaccine strain. A standard Ficoll-Paque protocol was used to isolate PBMCs from peripheral blood. CD4 and CD8 T-cell fractions were isolated with Dynabeads CD4 and CD8 positive selection kits. RNA was extracted with TriZol from bulk PBMCs, CD4 and CD8 fractions, and dextramer-positive and dextramer-negative fractions.

Recombination connected TRBV7-2 to TRBJ1-3; no D gene call is confident. The material sequenced was CD4+ T cells sorted from PBMCs, taken 15 days after the yellow fever booster vaccination. The clonotype comes from a man younger than 35 who received the YFV17D yellow fever vaccine. The base sequence is TGTGCCAGCAGCTCCGGAGGCAGTAGAAAAGCCATATATTTT. Its translation is CASSSGGSRKAIYF. The CDR3, completed at both ends by the reference TRBV7-2 and TRBJ1-3 genes, gives the full variable domain GAGVSQSPSNKVTEKGKDVELRCDPISGHTALYWYRQSLGQGLEFLIYFQGNSAPDKSGLPSDRFSAERTGGSVSTLTIQRTQQEDSAVYLCASSSGGSRKAIYFGEGSWLTVV.